The source of this T cell receptor (beta chain) is a study of cytomegalovirus exposure and HLA in healthy donors. V lost 3 bases, J lost 7 bases, and 13 bases lay in between. Germline assignment: CDR1 MNHNS and CDR2 SASEGT. CDR3 length equals 14 residues. PCR amplification relied on 60 Vbeta primers (plus 13 Jbeta primers). Assay used: immunoSEQ multiplex PCR; TCRdb lists only in-frame clones, some missing. Of about 55,000 clones listed, 70% to 85% were seen once; the top ten hold around 1.5%. This clonotype was obtained from a man aged 30 to 39 in good health and CMV-seronegative. Input material: PBMCs. The gene calls are TRBV6-1 and TRBJ1-5; weak D call: TRBD1 (5 bases). The CDR3 sequence: CASSDGREYQPQHF. The CDR3 region has the DNA TGTGCCAGCAGTGATGGCAGGGAATACCAGCCCCAGCATTTT.